This entry features one T cell receptor (beta chain) sequence. The antigen is undetermined. The sample is drawn from a study of cytomegalovirus exposure and HLA in healthy donors. A multiplex PCR was run with 60 Vbeta primers and 13 Jbeta primers. Assay: immunoSEQ multiplex PCR; the TCRdb copy retains only in-frame clones and omits some. Here the sample spans 200,000 to 250,000 clones, less than 85% being singletons. The CDR3 has 13 residues. From germline, CDR1 is SNHLY and CDR2 FYNNEI. Trimming shortened V by 7 bases and J by 2 bases, and 11 bases separated the two germline ends. Regarding the study as a whole: With later analysis, a missense DCLRE1C variant became linked to TCR beta V- and J-gene trimming.

The chain links TRBV2 to TRBJ2-5; maybe TRBD2 (6 bases). The sequence derives from a girl aged 2-15 years in good health and CMV-seronegative. The specimen sequenced was PBMCs. CDR3 sequence: CASTRDWQETQYF. CDR3 DNA sequence: TGTGCCAGCACTAGGGACTGGCAAGAGACCCAGTACTTC.